Listed here are 14 T cell receptor beta chains from one sample, sequenced in a study of CD8+ T cells in alopecia areata. Extraction and reverse transcription of RNA yielded cDNA as the sequencing template. Sequencing used immunoSEQ multiplex PCR; TCRdb keeps in-frame clones, though not all of them. This sample carries about 190,000 clones, 45% to 65% of them seen once, and the ten largest clones take approximately 0.69%. Treatment of the sample: oral pan-JAK inhibitor, 5-10 mg twice daily. The sample was CD4+ T cells sorted from blood, taken at week 4, from a patient treated with tofacitinib. The receptors originated from a human donor with alopecia areata.

This clone appeared a few times. The V gene is TRBV4-1, the J gene TRBJ2-3, with D perhaps TRBD2 (6 bases). Germline V gene lookup returns CDR1 MGHRA and CDR2 YSYEKL. Trimming stripped 0 bases from V and 4 bases from J, with 11 bases between. There are 15 residues in the CDR3. This CDR3 reads CASSQDAGYADTQYF. For the CDR3, the DNA is TGCGCCAGCAGCCAAGATGCGGGGTACGCAGATACGCAGTATTTT.

CDR3 in DNA: TGTGCCAGCGGGACTAACTATGGCTACACCTTC. Amino acid sequence: CASGTNYGYTF. The gene calls are TRBV27 and TRBJ1-2; D is unclear. Germline CDR1 and CDR2: MNHEY and SMNVEV (reference sequence). The V and J ends lost 8 bases and 0 bases respectively, with 4 bases between them. This CDR3 comprises 11 residues.

This chain links TRBV9 with TRBJ2-7, with 8 positions matching TRBD2. The CDR3 has 14 residues. Germline V gives CDR1 SGDLS, CDR2 YYNGEE. Trimming at V came to 2 bases and at J to 1 base, leaving 2 bases not matched to a gene. The CDR3 sequence: CASSVGGRSYEQYF. The CDR3 nucleotides are TGTGCCAGCAGCGTGGGCGGGAGGTCCTACGAGCAGTACTTC.

This chain joins TRBV5-1 and TRBJ2-2, with TRBD2 identical over 8 bases. In germline, CDR1 is SGHRS, CDR2 YFSETQ. CDR3 size: 16 residues. V was pared by 3 bases and J by 5 bases, with 9 bases of the junction left unmatched. In nucleotides, the CDR3 is TGCGCCAGCAGCTCTGCTAGCGGGCTTCGAACCGGGGAGCTGTTTTTT. Translated, it gives CASSSASGLRTGELFF.

The chain carries TRBV7-2 and TRBJ2-1, with 8 positions matching TRBD1. V lost 5 bases and J lost 2; bases outside the gene matches: 5. The CDR3 runs to 15 residues. Germline lookup yields CDR1 SGHTA and CDR2 FQGNSA. This chain's CDR3 is CASSPDRGTYNEQFF. CDR3 DNA sequence: TGTGCCAGCAGCCCAGACAGGGGTACCTACAATGAGCAGTTCTTC.

The gene calls are TRBV11-2 and TRBJ2-7; 10 positions agree with TRBD2. Germline CDR1 is SGHAT and CDR2 is FQNNGV. With 6 bases clipped from V and 4 bases from J, the junction kept 9 bases outside the gene matches. This CDR3 has 15 amino acids. The CDR3 DNA reads TGTGCCAGCAGGATCAAAGCGGGAGGGCTTTACGAGCAGTACTTC. It translates to CASRIKAGGLYEQYF. Combining the CDR3 with reference TRBV11-2 and TRBJ2-7 gives the whole variable domain EAGVAQSPRYKIIEKRQSVAFWCNPISGHATLYWYQQILGQGPKLLIQFQNNGVVDDSQLPKDRFSAERLKGVDSTLKIQPAKLEDSAVYLCASRIKAGGLYEQYFGPGTRLTVT.

The V and J genes are TRBV7-8 and TRBJ2-5, with TRBD2 identical over 8 bases. V lost 5 bases to trimming and J lost 13 bases; unmatched junction nucleotides: 9. CDR3 length: 12 residues. The V gene's germline CDR1 is SGHVS and CDR2 FQNEAQ. CDR3 region: CASSPVSGLVYF. The CDR3 nucleotides read TGTGCCAGCAGCCCCGTCTCGGGACTAGTGTACTTC.

This clone has only one observation. The J gene is TRBJ2-3, the V gene TRBV2; no clear D gene. Germline V CDR1 and CDR2: SNHLY, FYNNEI. V lost 5 bases and J 2 bases, leaving 11 bases between the germline ends. CDR3 size: 14 residues. The DNA for the CDR3 is TGTGCCAGCAGTTTCTCCCGTTACACAGATACGCAGTATTTT. Amino acid sequence: CASSFSRYTDTQYF.

The chain is built from TRBV5-4 and TRBJ2-3, with D perhaps matching TRBD2 (6 bases). The CDR3 covers 16 residues. Trimming removed 1 base at V and 0 bases at J, with 12 bases between. Per germline, CDR1 SGHNT and CDR2 YYREEE (reference sequence). The chain's CDR3 is CASSLPFAGSTDTQYF. As DNA, the CDR3 is TGTGCCAGCAGCTTGCCGTTTGCGGGGAGCACAGATACGCAGTATTTT.

CDR3 loop: CAWSGLGADSSYEQYF. DNA of the CDR3: TGTGCCTGGAGTGGATTGGGAGCGGACAGTTCTTACGAGCAGTACTTC. The chain employs TRBV30 and TRBJ2-7; tentative D call: TRBD1 (6 bases). This CDR3 is built from 16 residues. Germline V gives CDR1 GTSNPN, CDR2 SVGIG (reference sequence). V was cut by 1 base and J by 4 bases, with 20 bases left in between.

The chain joins TRBV29-1 to TRBJ2-5, with 7 nucleotides matching TRBD2. V lost 5 bases to trimming and J lost 2 bases; unmatched junction nucleotides: 11. The CDR3 has 15 amino acids. CDR1 SQVTM and CDR2 ANQGSEA come from the germline V gene. The CDR3 loop reads CSVRASGAPQETQYF. The CDR3 nucleotides are TGCAGCGTTAGGGCTAGCGGCGCTCCTCAAGAGACCCAGTACTTC.

This clone was detected a few times. In DNA form, the CDR3 reads TGTGCCAGCGCAAGGGGGGGAAGGCGGGTCACAGATACGCAGTATTTT. The encoded protein is CASARGGRRVTDTQYF. The rearrangement links TRBV27 to TRBJ2-3, with D maybe TRBD2 (7 bases). Germline V gene data show CDR1 as MNHEY and CDR2 as SMNVEV (reference sequence). CDR3 length: 16 residues. V lost 8 bases and J lost 2, with 20 bases in between.

The chain carries TRBV15 and TRBJ2-1; maybe TRBD2 (5 bases). Trimming removed 1 base from V and 5 bases from J, with 12 bases in between. CDR1 is LNHNV, CDR2 YYDKDF, per germline (reference sequence). This CDR3 contains 15 residues. DNA for the CDR3: TGTGCCACCAGCAGAGTCCTAGGAGGCCACAATGAGCAGTTCTTC. It translates to CATSRVLGGHNEQFF.

In its sample, this clone was seen a few times. Additional DNA sequences in this sample encode the identical CDR3. The chain has TRBV30 and TRBJ2-2, with D unresolved. V dropped 2 bases and J dropped 2 bases, with 6 bases sitting between them. Germline V gives CDR1 GTSNPN, CDR2 SVGIG (reference sequence). The CDR3 covers 13 residues. CDR3 loop: CAWSPFNTGELFF. In nucleotides, the CDR3 is TGTGCCTGGAGTCCGTTCAACACCGGGGAGCTGTTTTTT.